This T cell receptor beta chain stems from a study of blood T cell repertoires in COVID-19. On the study more broadly: Some COVID-19 samples were acute and others convalescent; all came from the United States, Italy and Spain. Sources were T cells, B-cell-depleted T cells, or PBMCs; the material itself was cDNA or gDNA.

This clone was seen just once. Authors' methods: Reference gene primer amplification yielded estimated nucleated cell counts. Assay used: immunoSEQ multiplex PCR; TCRdb lists only in-frame clones, some missing. The D gene and trimming were derived from the DNA, and the V and J assignments and clone size from that table. The data contain roughly 87,000 clones, over 70% of them singletons. The CDR3 is 15 residues long. CDR1 PRHDT and CDR2 FYEKMQ come from the germline V gene (reference sequence). With 4 bases removed from V and 1 base from J, the gap between germline ends came to 13 bases. Specimen: peripheral blood. This TCR was sampled from a woman between 45 and 65 years old with acute or convalescent COVID-19. The chain carries TRBV13 and TRBJ1-1, with TRBD1 as a possible D gene (5 bases). In DNA form, the CDR3 reads TGTGCCAGCAGCTGGTACTATCAGGGGAACACTGAAGCTTTCTTT. Protein sequence: CASSWYYQGNTEAFF. The full variable domain, completed using reference TRBV13 and TRBJ1-1, is AAGVIQSPRHLIKEKRETATLKCYPIPRHDTVYWYQQGPGQDPQFLISFYEKMQSDKGSIPDRFSAQQFSDYHSELNMSSLELGDSALYFCASSWYYQGNTEAFFGQGTRLTVV.